A single sample is the source of the 22 T cell receptor beta chains below, sequenced in a study of blood T cell repertoires in COVID-19. The table came from immunoSEQ multiplex PCR; TCRdb's copy has only in-frame clones and leaves some out. The sample consists of fewer than 250,000 clones, 88% of them appearing once. The sequenced sample consisted of peripheral blood. Receptor source: a human donor in a cohort sampled during active COVID-19.

This CDR3 reads CASGLFPQTRYEQYF. CDR3 DNA: TGTGCTAGTGGTTTGTTCCCCCAGACGCGGTACGAGCAGTACTTC. The chain combines TRBV12-5 with TRBJ2-7; D call uncertain. The germline V and J ends were trimmed by 2 bases and 4 bases, with 15 bases remaining between them. CDR1 is LGHNT, CDR2 FRNRAP, per germline. This CDR3 has 15 residues.

As for this clone: Other DNA sequences in the same sample also yield this CDR3. This rearrangement joins TRBV5-1 to TRBJ2-3; D may be TRBD2 (6 bases). CDR3 length: 16 amino acids. The V end lost 0 bases, the J end lost 2 bases, and 13 bases lay between the germline ends. CDR1 and CDR2 from the germline V gene are SGHRS and YFSETQ. This chain's CDR3 is CASSLGAGPITDTQYF. CDR3 bases: TGCGCCAGCAGCTTGGGGGCGGGACCGATCACAGATACGCAGTATTTT.

V usage is TRBV2 and J usage is TRBJ2-7; TRBD2 matches at 8 bases. From germline, CDR1 is SNHLY and CDR2 FYNNEI. This CDR3 has 15 residues. Unmatched junction bases numbered 5, after V lost 2 bases and J lost 2 bases. In nucleotides, the CDR3 is TGTGCCAGCAGTGAAAACCCGGGGGGGACCTACGAGCAGTACTTC. It yields the protein CASSENPGGTYEQYF.

This chain connects TRBV27 to TRBJ1-5; 7 bases line up with TRBD1. V was pared by 2 bases and J by 0 bases, with 13 bases of the junction left unmatched. The CDR3 has 19 residues. Germline CDR1 reads MNHEY; CDR2 reads SMNVEV (reference sequence). CDR3 protein: CASSLANGTAQNSNQPQHF. DNA of the CDR3: TGTGCCAGCAGTTTAGCCAACGGGACAGCTCAAAATAGCAATCAGCCCCAGCATTTT.

This chain links TRBV7-6 with TRBJ2-1, with a weak D call TRBD1 (6 bases). The CDR3 loop spans 14 amino acids. Trimming pared 2 bases from V and 10 bases from J, leaving 15 bases between. Germline loops: CDR1 SGHVS, CDR2 FNYEAQ. The CDR3 is CASSLSRGSGEQFF. The CDR3 DNA reads as TGTGCCAGCAGCTTAAGCAGGGGTTCAGGAGAGCAGTTCTTC.

The genes are TRBV28 and TRBJ2-3, with 12 bases identical to TRBD2. From germline, CDR1 is MDHEN and CDR2 SYDVKM. This CDR3 region has 19 residues. The V and J ends lost 1 base and 1 base, in that order; junction bases with no gene match: 9. The CDR3 region has the DNA TGTGCCAGCAGTTTATACCTTTCACTAGCGGGGGGCCGCACAGATACGCAGTATTTT. This codes for CASSLYLSLAGGRTDTQYF.

V usage is TRBV3-1 (or the pseudogene TRBV3-2) and J usage is TRBJ2-7; tentatively, D is TRBD2 (6 bases). Germline CDR1 reads LGHDT; CDR2 reads YNNKEL (reference sequence). The CDR3 consists of 14 residues. V dropped 2 bases and J dropped 8 bases, with 16 bases sitting between them. The CDR3 DNA reads TGTGCCAGCAGCCAATTAGTCGGGGCGGGACAGCAGTACTTC. Its translation is CASSQLVGAGQQYF.

The rearrangement joins TRBV20-1 to TRBJ2-7, with 9 bases matching TRBD1. V lost 3 bases and J lost 2; bases outside the gene matches: 5. The CDR3 runs 14 residues. Germline loops: CDR1 DFQATT, CDR2 SNEGSKA (reference sequence). Written as DNA, the CDR3 is TGCAGTGCTAGTATGGGACAGGGCCCCTACGAGCAGTACTTC. Its protein is CSASMGQGPYEQYF.

V gene TRBV10-2 combines with J gene TRBJ2-1, with D perhaps matching TRBD1 (6 bases). Germline-derived CDR1 and CDR2 are WSHSY and SAAADI. The CDR3 has 14 amino acids. Trimming removed 7 bases from V and 4 bases from J, with 14 bases in between. CDR3 region: CASNRRTDYNEQFF. The CDR3 region has the DNA TGCGCCAGCAATCGCCGGACAGATTACAATGAGCAGTTCTTC.

The J gene is TRBJ2-1, the V gene TRBV5-1; D is uncertain. The CDR3 is 15 amino acids. The V gene lost 4 bases and the J gene lost 7 bases, with 18 bases spanning the gap. The germline V gene encodes CDR1 SGHRS and CDR2 YFSETQ. As DNA, the CDR3 is TGCGCCAGCAGCCGTAACCTAGGCTCAATAAATGAGCAGTTCTTC. Amino acid sequence: CASSRNLGSINEQFF. Supplemented by reference TRBV5-1 and TRBJ2-1, the full variable domain reads KAGVTQTPRYLIKTRGQQVTLSCSPISGHRSVSWYQQTPGQGLQFLFEYFSETQRNKGNFPGRFSGRQFSNSRSEMNVSTLELGDSALYLCASSRNLGSINEQFFGPGTRLTVL.

The genes are TRBV2 and TRBJ1-1; 11 bases fit TRBD1. CDR3 length equals 15 residues. Per germline, CDR1 SNHLY and CDR2 FYNNEI. Trimming took 4 bases from V and 6 from J; bases not matched to a gene: 7. CDR3 protein: CASSGGQGVVAEAFF. As DNA, the CDR3 is TGTGCCAGCAGTGGGGGACAGGGGGTAGTCGCTGAAGCTTTCTTT.

The chain employs TRBV12-5 and TRBJ1-2, with 9 positions matching TRBD1. The germline gives CDR1 LGHNT, CDR2 FRNRAP. This CDR3 contains 17 residues. V was clipped by 0 bases and J by 8 bases; unmatched bases: 13. The CDR3 here is CASGLVSGDRAVWGYTF. For the CDR3, the DNA is TGTGCTAGTGGTTTGGTGAGCGGGGACAGGGCGGTGTGGGGCTACACCTTC.

The chain's CDR3 is CATSRGGSGSSYEQYF. In DNA form, the CDR3 reads TGTGCCACCAGCAGAGGTGGTAGCGGCAGCTCCTACGAGCAGTACTTC. The rearrangement uses TRBV15 and TRBJ2-7; D possibly corresponds to TRBD2 (6 bases). The V gene's germline CDR1 is LNHNV and CDR2 YYDKDF (reference sequence). This CDR3 spans 16 amino acids. The V and J ends lost 1 base and 0 bases respectively, with 13 bases between them.

The chain joins TRBV27 to TRBJ2-5, with 9 bases matching TRBD1. This CDR3 has 18 residues. The junction had 10 bases not matched to a gene; V was cut back by 0 bases and J by 2 bases. Germline V gene data show CDR1 as MNHEY and CDR2 as SMNVEV (reference sequence). CDR3 sequence: CASSLSRTGGLRQETQYF. The CDR3 coding sequence is TGTGCCAGCAGTTTATCGAGAACAGGGGGCCTTAGGCAAGAGACCCAGTACTTC.

The J gene is TRBJ1-5, the V gene TRBV2; D perhaps matches TRBD1 (5 bases). CDR3 size: 14 residues. V was pared by 6 bases and J by 10 bases, with 19 bases between. Germline CDR1 SNHLY, CDR2 FYNNEI. The CDR3 DNA reads TGTGCCAGCAGATTGACAGAAGAGAGGAGTCCCCAGCATTTT. It specifies CASRLTEERSPQHF.

The rearrangement joins TRBV7-9 to TRBJ2-1; TRBD1 agrees at 9 bases. CDR3 length: 17 amino acids. J was trimmed by 5 bases and V by 3 bases; bases with no gene match: 11. Germline V gene data show CDR1 as SEHNR and CDR2 as FQNEAQ (reference sequence). The CDR3 loop is CASSLGDGDRAHNEQFF. The DNA for the CDR3 is TGTGCCAGCAGCTTGGGGGATGGGGACAGGGCTCACAATGAGCAGTTCTTC.

V usage is TRBV18 and J usage is TRBJ2-7, with 11 bases identical to TRBD1. Per germline, CDR1 KGHSH and CDR2 LQKENI. The CDR3 spans 15 residues. Germline trimming cut 0 bases from V and 4 bases from J; bases unmatched to any gene: 2. In nucleotides, the CDR3 is TGTGCCAGCTCACCACCGGGACAGGGGGGATACGAGCAGTACTTC. Protein product: CASSPPGQGGYEQYF.

The rearrangement uses TRBV18 and TRBJ1-1; maybe TRBD1 (5 bases). The V end lost 7 bases, the J end lost 0 bases, and 9 bases lay between the germline ends. Germline CDR1 and CDR2: KGHSH and LQKENI. The CDR3 extends over 13 amino acids. The CDR3 here is CASLTVMNTEAFF. The CDR3, as DNA: TGTGCCAGCTTGACAGTCATGAACACTGAAGCTTTCTTT.

V gene TRBV10-2 combines with J gene TRBJ1-2; a possible D gene is TRBD1 (6 bases). The CDR3 has 14 residues. Germline V gene lookup returns CDR1 WSHSY and CDR2 SAAADI. Between the trimmed V and J ends, which lost 2 bases and 7 bases, there was a span of 14 bases. CDR3 nucleotides: TGCGCCAGCAGTGAGGCTCGGGGGGGGGCTGGCTACACCTTC. It is translated as CASSEARGGAGYTF.

The chain couples TRBV25-1 to TRBJ2-7; D unclear. The germline CDR1 and CDR2 sequences are MGHDK and SYGVNS. The CDR3 covers 13 residues. Between the trimmed V and J ends, which lost 2 bases and 2 bases, there was a span of 7 bases. The CDR3 region is CASSEVSTYEQYF. CDR3 DNA sequence: TGTGCCAGCAGTGAAGTCTCTACCTACGAGCAGTACTTC.

This chain uses TRBV9 with TRBJ2-7; the match to TRBD1 covers 7 bases. The germline V gene encodes CDR1 SGDLS and CDR2 YYNGEE. The CDR3 length is 16 residues. Trimming at V came to 0 bases and at J to 4 bases, leaving 10 bases not matched to a gene. DNA for the CDR3: TGTGCCAGCAGCGTAGGTCCCGGGACAGAACGTTACGAGCAGTACTTC. Its translation is CASSVGPGTERYEQYF.

This sequence joins TRBV29-1 and TRBJ1-2; a possible D gene is TRBD1 (5 bases). Germline V gene lookup returns CDR1 SQVTM and CDR2 ANQGSEA. Trimming cost V 2 bases and J 1 base, with 11 bases left between them. The CDR3 runs 14 residues. The CDR3 protein is CSVERAGINYGYTF. CDR3 sequence (DNA): TGCAGCGTTGAAAGGGCAGGGATTAACTATGGCTACACCTTC.